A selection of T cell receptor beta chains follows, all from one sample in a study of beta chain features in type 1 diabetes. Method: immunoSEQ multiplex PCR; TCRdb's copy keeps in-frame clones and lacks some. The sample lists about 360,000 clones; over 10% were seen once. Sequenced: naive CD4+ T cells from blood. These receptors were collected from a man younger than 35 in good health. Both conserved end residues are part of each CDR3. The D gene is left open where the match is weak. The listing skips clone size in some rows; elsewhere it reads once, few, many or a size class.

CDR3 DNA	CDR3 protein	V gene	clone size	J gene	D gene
TGTGCCAGCAGTGAACATTATGGCTACACCTTC	CASSEHYGYTF	TRBV25-1	few	TRBJ1-2	NA
TGTGCCAGCAGCGCCCAGGTTACTGAAGCTTTCTTT	CASSAQVTEAFF	TRBV7-9	NA	TRBJ1-1	NA
TGCGCCAGCAGCTGGGGAAGGACAGGGGGCGCGGAAGCTTTCTTT	CASSWGRTGGAEAFF	TRBV5-1	NA	TRBJ1-1	TRBD1
TGTGCCAGCAGTTTACGCGGACTAGCGGGTAGAAAGACCCAGTACTTC	CASSLRGLAGRKTQYF	TRBV28	NA	TRBJ2-5	TRBD2
TGTGCCAGCAGTCCCCCCCACAGGAATGAGCAGTTCTTC	CASSPPHRNEQFF	TRBV6-5	NA	TRBJ2-1	NA
TGCGCCAGCAGCCCCGGACTAGTATCCTACAATGAGCAGTTCTTC	CASSPGLVSYNEQFF	TRBV5-1	few	TRBJ2-1	TRBD2
TGCGCCAGCAGCACGACAGGTGATACGCAGTATTTT	CASSTTGDTQYF	TRBV5-1	NA	TRBJ2-3	NA
TGTGCCAGCAGACCCAGAGCTTGGACTAGCGCATCCTACGAGCAGTACTTC	CASRPRAWTSASYEQYF	TRBV28	few	TRBJ2-7	TRBD2
TGTGCCTGGAACGGGGGGAGCGGGACCCAGTACTTC	CAWNGGSGTQYF	TRBV30	NA	TRBJ2-5	TRBD2
TGTGCCATCAGTGAGAGGGAGGGAGGCAATTCACCCCTCCACTTT	CAISEREGGNSPLHF	TRBV10-3	NA	TRBJ1-6	NA
TGTGCCAGCAGCGGGCTTGCGGGGGAGCAGTACTTC	CASSGLAGEQYF	TRBV28	NA	TRBJ2-7	NA
TGTGCCACCAGCAGGACAACCGCACTAGCGGGAGGCCAAGAGACCCAGTACTTC	CATSRTTALAGGQETQYF	TRBV15	few	TRBJ2-5	TRBD2
TGTGCCAGTAGTATACAGGAACGCACTGAAGCTTTCTTT	CASSIQERTEAFF	TRBV19	NA	TRBJ1-1	NA
TGCGCCAGCAGCCAAGATACAGGGGTGGACTATGGCTACACCTTC	CASSQDTGVDYGYTF	TRBV4-3	few	TRBJ1-2	TRBD1
TGCAGCGTTTCCGAGGACATCTCCTACGAGCAGTACTTC	CSVSEDISYEQYF	TRBV29-1	many	TRBJ2-7	NA
TGCAGCGTCGCTCTCTGGGGGGGAGACAATGAGCAGTTCTTC	CSVALWGGDNEQFF	TRBV29-1	many	TRBJ2-1	TRBD2
TGTGCCAGCAGTCCCCTCCGAGGGTACAATGAGCAGTTCTTC	CASSPLRGYNEQFF	TRBV6-6	NA	TRBJ2-1	NA
TGTGCCAGCAGCTTGACGTCTAGCGGGGCCGCGAACACCGGGGAGCTGTTTTTT	CASSLTSSGAANTGELFF	TRBV11-2	NA	TRBJ2-2	TRBD2
TGTGCCAGCAGCCTCGGGGACAGGGGGCTAGTTGGTGAAAAACTGTTTTTT	CASSLGDRGLVGEKLFF	TRBV9	NA	TRBJ1-4	TRBD1
TGTGCCAGCAGCTTACGGACACAGGGGGCCGGCTATGGCTACACCTTC	CASSLRTQGAGYGYTF	TRBV7-2	few	TRBJ1-2	TRBD1
TGTGCCAGCAGCCTCCGAACAGGGTCGGGCACCGGGGAGCTGTTTTTT	CASSLRTGSGTGELFF	TRBV14	NA	TRBJ2-2	NA
TGTGCCAGTAGAGGGGGAGATACTAAGGGCCACAATGAGCAGTTCTTC	CASRGGDTKGHNEQFF	TRBV19	few	TRBJ2-1	NA
TGTGCCAGCAGCGTAGATCCAGGGCCGAACACCGGGGAGCTGTTTTTT	CASSVDPGPNTGELFF	TRBV9	NA	TRBJ2-2	NA